One and the same sample provided the 20 T cell receptor beta chains below, sequenced in a study of blood T cell repertoires in COVID-19. Method: immunoSEQ multiplex PCR; TCRdb's copy keeps in-frame clones and lacks some. The sample has 150,000 to 200,000 clones, 86% seen once. The material sequenced was peripheral blood. The receptors here all came from a woman in her sixties or seventies with COVID-19, enrolled during active disease.

The CDR3 sequence: CAWSASRTRTNEKLFF. The CDR3 region has the DNA TGTGCCTGGAGTGCTTCCCGGACAAGAACTAATGAAAAACTGTTTTTT. The chain couples TRBV30 to TRBJ1-4, with D perhaps TRBD1 (5 bases). This CDR3 region has 16 residues. V dropped 1 base and J dropped 1 base, with 13 bases sitting between them. From germline, CDR1 is GTSNPN and CDR2 SVGIG (reference sequence). The entire variable domain, with the rest obtained from reference TRBV30 and TRBJ1-4, is as follows: SQTIHQWPATLVQPVGSPLSLECTVEGTSNPNLYWYRQAAGRGLQLLFYSVGIGQISSEVPQNLSASRPQDRQFILSSKKLLLSDSGFYLCAWSASRTRTNEKLFFGSGTQLSVL.

Only one count was recorded for this clone. This chain connects TRBV9 to TRBJ2-5; the match to TRBD2 covers 8 bases. The CDR3 runs 16 residues. The germline CDR1 and CDR2 sequences are SGDLS and YYNGEE. V shed 0 bases, J shed 9 bases, and the junction held 13 bases outside the gene matches. The CDR3 loop reads CASSVDETGGLWAQYF. CDR3 bases: TGTGCCAGCAGCGTAGATGAAACGGGAGGGCTTTGGGCCCAGTACTTC.

The CDR3: CASSLSRSNGYTF. The CDR3 DNA is TGTGCCAGCAGCCTATCGAGGTCTAATGGCTACACCTTC. The chain is built from TRBV7-2 and TRBJ1-2; D call uncertain. Per germline, CDR1 SGHTA and CDR2 FQGNSA. Between the trimmed V and J ends, which lost 5 bases and 6 bases, there was a span of 13 bases. CDR3 length equals 13 residues.

The CDR3 loop reads CASSSPRTANEKLFF. The CDR3 DNA is TGTGCCAGCAGCTCCCCCAGGACAGCAAATGAAAAACTGTTTTTT. V is TRBV7-2 and J is TRBJ1-4; tentative D call: TRBD1 (6 bases). V was clipped by 4 bases and J by 5 bases, with 14 bases between them. CDR3 length: 15 residues. CDR1 and CDR2 (germline): SGHTA, FQGNSA.

V and J are TRBV19 and TRBJ2-7; a possible D gene is TRBD2 (6 bases). The CDR3 is 15 amino acids. CDR1 and CDR2 from the germline V gene are LNHDA and SQIVND (reference sequence). The V gene lost 9 bases and the J gene lost 3 bases, with 21 bases spanning the gap. Here the CDR3 reads CASSNPTGVGYEQYF. The CDR3 DNA is TGTGCCAGCTCAAACCCGACGGGGGTTGGCTACGAGCAGTACTTC.

This chain connects TRBV5-6 to TRBJ1-2, with no clear D. Germline V gives CDR1 SGHDT, CDR2 YYEEEE. Between the trimmed V and J ends, which lost 0 bases and 8 bases, there was a span of 8 bases. This CDR3 contains 12 residues. CDR3: CASSLGSGGYTF. The CDR3 nucleotides are TGTGCCAGCAGCTTGGGGAGCGGGGGCTACACCTTC.

The chain carries TRBV7-8 and TRBJ1-1; unclear D gene. V was clipped by 1 base and J by 0 bases, with 12 bases between them. CDR1 and CDR2 (germline): SGHVS, FQNEAQ. CDR3 length: 16 amino acids. Written as DNA, the CDR3 is TGTGCCAGCAGCTTAGAAACAACCAACCTGAACACTGAAGCTTTCTTT. As protein: CASSLETTNLNTEAFF.

The rearrangement joins TRBV7-2 to TRBJ1-2; D gene ambiguous. The CDR3 is made up of 13 amino acids. With 1 base removed from V and 7 bases from J, the gap between germline ends came to 10 bases. CDR1 and CDR2 from the germline V gene are SGHTA and FQGNSA. CDR3 amino acids: CASSLDNISGYTF. The CDR3 bases are TGTGCCAGCAGCTTAGATAATATCTCTGGCTACACCTTC.

The gene calls are TRBV5-1 and TRBJ1-2; D uncertain. Deletions cut 5 bases from V and 1 base from J, with 9 bases between. Germline V gene data show CDR1 as SGHRS and CDR2 as YFSETQ. CDR3 size: 13 residues. The DNA of the CDR3 is TGCGCCAGCAGTGACGGGGTTAACTATGGCTACACCTTC. The encoded protein is CASSDGVNYGYTF.

The chain's CDR3 is CASRPTSGTAKNIQYF. The CDR3 region has the DNA TGTGCCAGCAGGCCTACTAGCGGCACAGCCAAAAACATTCAGTACTTC. The J gene is TRBJ2-4, the V gene TRBV2; 8 nucleotides agree with TRBD2. From germline, CDR1 is SNHLY and CDR2 FYNNEI. This CDR3 spans 16 amino acids. Germline trimming cut 6 bases from V and 0 bases from J; bases unmatched to any gene: 7.

The J gene is TRBJ2-1, the V gene TRBV24-1, with 9 nucleotides matching TRBD1. V dropped 5 bases and J dropped 3; count of bases not matched to a gene: 4. CDR3 length equals 15 residues. Germline V gene data show CDR1 as KGHDR and CDR2 as SFDVKD. CDR3 sequence reads: CATSVRDRDYNEQFF. CDR3 in DNA: TGTGCCACCAGTGTACGGGACAGGGACTACAATGAGCAGTTCTTC.

This clone was detected a few times. This rearrangement joins TRBV9 to TRBJ1-3; D may be TRBD1 (5 bases). CDR3 length: 16 amino acids. CDR1 is SGDLS and CDR2 is YYNGEE in the germline V gene. The germline V and J ends were trimmed by 4 bases and 0 bases, with 14 bases remaining between them. CDR3 nucleotide sequence: TGTGCCAGCAGCCAGTGGGGGAGGGGCTCTGGAAACACCATATATTTT. Protein product: CASSQWGRGSGNTIYF.

The chain combines TRBV5-1 with TRBJ2-5; 12 bases are a match to TRBD2. Trimming removed 2 bases from V and 4 bases from J; junction bases left unmatched: 3. Germline CDR1 is SGHRS and CDR2 is YFSETQ. This CDR3 is 15 amino acids long. The CDR3 bases are TGCGCCAGCAGCTTCCTAGCGGGGGGGCCAGAGACCCAGTACTTC. Amino acid sequence: CASSFLAGGPETQYF.

V usage is TRBV24-1 and J usage is TRBJ2-7; weak D call: TRBD2 (6 bases). V lost 6 bases, J lost 3 bases, and 17 bases lay in between. CDR3 length: 15 amino acids. Germline CDR1 and CDR2: KGHDR and SFDVKD. The CDR3 sequence: CATSKDSGALYEQYF. In nucleotides, the CDR3 is TGTGCCACCAGTAAGGATAGCGGAGCCCTCTACGAGCAGTACTTC.

This chain joins TRBV6-6 and TRBJ2-7; TRBD1 aligns across 10 bases. Germline V lookup: CDR1 MNHNY, CDR2 SVGAGI (reference sequence). The CDR3 covers 14 residues. V trimming: 7 bases; J trimming: 3 bases; junction bases outside the gene matches: 6. CDR3 bases: TGTGCCAGCATCCGGGACAGGGGATACTACGAGCAGTACTTC. Its translation is CASIRDRGYYEQYF.

The chain's CDR3 is CASTLGLAADTQYF. As DNA, the CDR3 is TGTGCCAGTACCTTAGGGCTAGCCGCGGATACGCAGTATTTT. The V call is TRBV19, the J call TRBJ2-3; D is possibly TRBD2 (5 bases). Between the trimmed V and J ends, which lost 7 bases and 6 bases, there was a span of 17 bases. The CDR3 spans 14 residues. The germline V gene encodes CDR1 LNHDA and CDR2 SQIVND (reference sequence).

This chain links TRBV24-1 with TRBJ2-2; 8 bases agree with TRBD1. After removal of 2 bases from V and 7 bases from J, the junction contained 5 bases not matched to a gene. Germline V CDR1 and CDR2: KGHDR, SFDVKD. The CDR3 consists of 15 residues. The CDR3 sequence is CATSDWTGTLGELFF. CDR3 DNA: TGTGCCACCAGTGATTGGACAGGGACTCTCGGGGAGCTGTTTTTT.

The rearrangement uses TRBV21-1 and TRBJ1-6; whether TRBD1, the table's D call, matches the DNA was not checked. TRBV21-1 is tagged as a pseudogene. This CDR3 contains 16 residues. CDR3 coding DNA: TGTGCCAGCAGCATACAGGGGGCCCCTATCAATTCACCCCTCCACTTT. It specifies CASSIQGAPINSPLHF.

The rearrangement links TRBV2 to TRBJ2-1, with a tentative D call TRBD2 (6 bases). This CDR3 has 15 residues. Trimming took 1 base from V and 7 from J, leaving 14 bases between them. Germline assignment: CDR1 SNHLY and CDR2 FYNNEI. CDR3 in amino acids: CASSEVLAGTNEQFF. CDR3 DNA sequence: TGTGCCAGCAGTGAAGTTCTTGCGGGAACGAATGAGCAGTTCTTC.

The chain recombines TRBV6-6 with TRBJ2-3; 11 nucleotides match TRBD2. Germline CDR1 is MNHNY and CDR2 is SVGAGI (reference sequence). The CDR3 runs to 19 residues. V lost 5 bases and J lost 0; bases outside the gene matches: 13. CDR3 region: CASSPQRPGTSGSTDTQYF. In DNA, the CDR3 is TGTGCCAGCAGTCCCCAACGACCGGGGACTAGCGGAAGCACAGATACGCAGTATTTT.